This T cell receptor (beta chain) was sequenced during a study of spatial heterogeneity in lung cancer. Study information: Beta-chain sequences were consistently detected more often than alpha-chain sequences.

Study-wide findings and caveats: Relative to follow-up, resection was when ubiquitous expanded tumor TCRs appeared more in blood.

Germline loops: CDR1 GTSNPN, CDR2 SVGIG (reference sequence). The CDR3 loop spans 13 amino acids. The trim removed 4 bases at V and 5 bases at J, leaving 6 bases unmatched. Time point defined: sample taken at primary tumor resection. No cells were sorted before sequencing. The whole RNA sequenced was extracted from tumor, nontumor lung or frozen PBMC. TCRdb re-analysed the 5' RACE reads in MiXCR, keeping a single row per CDR3 protein. In the table there are more than 6,500 distinct CDR3 sequences, around 8.6% of which are singletons. The table lists this clonotype with many counts. Its target is unknown.

The rearrangement links TRBV30 to TRBJ1-1, with TRBD1 matching 8 bases. This clonotype was sampled from a male donor with early-stage non-small cell lung cancer. The source was PBMCs, collected at surgery. The CDR3 DNA reads as TGTGCCTGGAATATACAGGGGGTGACTGAAGCTTTCTTT. Translating gives CAWNIQGVTEAFF.